This T cell receptor beta chain was profiled in a study of blood T cell repertoires in COVID-19 (TCRdb year 2020). Regarding the complete study: Samples covering the acute and convalescent phases of COVID-19 were provided by collaborators in the United States, Italy and Spain. Subjects who had been exposed to COVID-19, were actively infected with it, or had recovered from it provided the deeply sampled blood TCRbeta repertoires that made up the dataset. The material from the prospective study consisted of cDNA or gDNA derived from T cells, B-cell-depleted T cells, or PBMCs. The repertoires were made available in a free public database intended to serve as a resource for research on the immune response to SARS-CoV-2. Samples were obtained from the ongoing ImmuneRACE study (first 160 participants) and from about 1,300 subjects provided by 6 global collaborators. Where HLA class I and class II types were available, the types were taken from metadata supplied by the sample provider, not from assay-based typing. Sample metadata almost always included a de-identified subject ID, COVID-19 status, age in years and sex. General study outcomes and caveats: The amount of clinical and demographic metadata varied by source and participant and was provided uncurated.

Each collaborating institution followed its own protocols to collect whole blood in K2EDTA tubes. For TCRbeta analysis, collaborator samples were shipped as frozen whole blood, as isolated PBMCs, or as DNA extracted from either sample type. Note on this clone: The target of this receptor is not known. It has no much larger one-base neighbor in the sample; base qualities were not kept.

The immunoSEQ Assay, a bias-controlled multiplex PCR, was used to amplify TCRbeta CDR3 regions from genomic DNA. Concerning the study's data processing: Nucleated cell counts per sample were estimated from amplification of reference gene primers within the assay. To quantify the absolute abundance of each unique TCRbeta CDR3 rearrangement, sequence reads were collapsed and filtered. For each sample, productive Simpson clonality was calculated as the square root of Simpson's diversity index over productive rearrangements. The source is immuneACCESS, and TCRdb retained only in-frame sequences with V and J called. Part of the clones is not carried over; for the studies checked, unresolved V genes explain less than half of this, and the remainder is unexplained. V, J and clone size were drawn from that table, and D and trimming were deduced from the DNA. Here the sample has 60,000 to 90,000 clones; 80% to 90% occur a single time. The ten largest clones capture roughly a sixth of the sample.

Including cysteine and phenylalanine, the CDR3 has 14 amino acids. Only the CDR3 DNA is retained, 42 bases long and in frame from the first base. CDR1 and CDR2, per the germline V gene, are MNHNS and SASEGT. Trimming costs V 1 base and J 3 bases, and their ends lie 10 bases apart. The sequenced sample was peripheral blood. This TCR derives from a human donor in a cohort sampled during active COVID-19. Recombination joined TRBV6-1 with TRBJ2-7; no D gene is confidently identified. The bases are TGTGCCAGCAGTGAAGTGCACGGTTACTACGAGCAGTACTTC. Its amino acids are CASSEVHGYYEQYF.